This T cell receptor beta chain was recovered during a study of T cells in localized non-small cell lung cancer (dated by TCRdb to 2020 to 2021). Broadly, across the study: The study analyzed T cell repertoires of over 200 early-stage NSCLC patients, comparing tumors and uninvolved tumor-adjacent lungs. A mean age of around 66 years was recorded for the NSCLC patients, of whom 120 to 150 were male and more than 95 were female. The cohort was made up of a few hundred treatment-naive NSCLC patients whose localized lung tumors had been resected.

This clone was counted a single time. The antigen this receptor binds is unknown. One base away there is no much larger clone; base qualities are not given. The study at large found these results: A median of 57 of the top 100 tumor clones were detected in paired uninvolved adjacent lung, and around 30 of these tumor clones were also found among the top 100 clones of the paired uninvolved adjacent lung. Longer overall survival was associated with higher blood T cell density, whereas shorter survival was associated with higher adjacent-lung clonality. Because of the exploratory design, TCR variables were selected using unadjusted p-values without false-discovery rate correction. Uninvolved tumor-adjacent lung showed the highest T cell clonality, higher than tumor, which suggests more focused antigenic responses in the adjacent lung. Because multi-region tumor sequencing was not done, intratumor heterogeneity could not be ruled out.

At diagnosis, tumor, uninvolved tumor-adjacent lung and peripheral blood were collected and then preserved as a mix of FFPE and fresh-frozen material. For TCR repertoire profiling, blood samples were analyzed in the form of peripheral blood mononuclear cells. The immunoSEQ Assay was used to sequence TCR beta CDR3 regions from DNA. The paper's processing steps were these. T cell density was computed as TCR beta template counts normalized to usable DNA estimated by amplifying housekeeping genes. Richness was estimated with the preseqR package, extrapolating to 400,000 templates for PBMC samples and 120,000 templates for tissue samples. Clonality was defined as one minus Pielou's evenness. Tissue-enriched TCRs were identified by differential abundance testing using productive amino-acid clonotypes, minimum total count 5 and alpha 0.1. Repertoire overlap between compartments was quantified with the Jaccard Index and Morisita Overlap Index. GLIPH grouped TCR beta CDR3s together with public tetramer-defined viral CDR3s, and a viral motif had to include at least three viral sequences and show V-gene enrichment. TCRdb carries this immuneACCESS record with in-frame sequences only. Its versions omit some clonotypes, under half of them owing to an unresolved V gene in the studies checked, with the rest unexplained. V and J calls plus clone size are reproduced from that table; the DNA served to infer D and trimming. Across this sample there are 60,000 to 75,000 clones, with about 83% seen only once. The ten largest clones represent 13% of the sample.

Via the germline V gene, CDR1 is MNHEY and CDR2 SVGAGI. The CDR3 runs 15 residues from the cysteine to the phenylalanine. Only the CDR3 region is kept as DNA, spanning 45 bases read in frame from base 1. V is cut back by 5 bases and J by 2 bases, with 9 bases in the junction unmatched. Sequenced here: peripheral blood, sampled before any cancer treatment. Rearrangement joined TRBV6-5 to TRBJ2-7, with TRBD1 matching 7 junction bases. This receptor was identified in a female donor over 55 with stage I lung adenocarcinoma. The nucleotide sequence is given as TGTGCCAGCAGTCCTGACAGGGTGGCTACCTACGAGCAGTACTTC. Its protein is CASSPDRVATYEQYF.